This is a list of T cell receptor beta chains from one sample in a study of T cells in Graves' hyperthyroidism and ophthalmopathy. TCRdb re-derived calls from the multiplex PCR reads in MiXCR, one entry per CDR3 protein. The sample gives about 560,000 distinct CDR3 sequences, approximately 15% of which show up once; 15% to 20% is in the top ten. Specimen: blood. The receptors were gathered from a woman aged 18-35 years with Graves' hyperthyroidism. Both conserved end residues are part of each CDR3.

v_gene	j_gene	len	CDR3aa
TRBV7-9	TRBJ2-1	15	CASSLVEGRRDEQFF
TRBV5-1	TRBJ2-3	12	CASSLVADTQYF
TRBV14	TRBJ1-1	19	CASSQRPFGTGIHGTEAFF
TRBV9	TRBJ2-5	15	CASSARGGTGETQYF
TRBV5-6	TRBJ2-3	15	CASSSKGQGSDTQYF
TRBV28	TRBJ1-5	12	CASSSDITSQHF
TRBV12-3/TRBV12-4	TRBJ1-2	16	CASATVSGAMAYGYTF
TRBV5-1	TRBJ2-1	15	CASSRDLAGYNEQFF
TRBV4-3	TRBJ1-4	17	CASSLLRTGKRRGKLFF
TRBV11-1	TRBJ2-1	15	CASSFSGGASNEQFF
TRBV19	TRBJ1-5	15	CASTLDRGGVQPQHF
TRBV10-3	TRBJ2-5	11	CAISELETQYF
TRBV10-1	TRBJ1-1	14	CASSEGPRSTEAFF
TRBV5-1	TRBJ2-5	20	CASSQEYGTSGGANFQTQYF
TRBV7-3	TRBJ2-1	13	CASSLGIYNEQFF
TRBV3-1	TRBJ2-5	13	CASSQDLAETQYF
TRBV20-1	TRBJ1-6	13	CSARDPPTSPLHF
TRBV7-9	TRBJ2-7	14	CASSLDARAAEQYF
TRBV11-1	TRBJ2-1	14	CASSRPGAYNEQFF
TRBV28	TRBJ1-1	15	CASSSRKGANTEAFF
TRBV7-9	TRBJ2-1	17	CASSLAASGSTYNEQFF
TRBV5-1	TRBJ1-3	14	CASSLGHSGNTIYF
TRBV20-1	TRBJ2-7	11	CSASQGREQYF
TRBV12-3/TRBV12-4	TRBJ1-2	14	CASSLSSELSRYTF
TRBV20-1	TRBJ2-7	13	CSALRDASYEQYF
TRBV2	TRBJ2-5	12	CASRVLQETQYF
TRBV10-3	TRBJ2-1	14	CAIRRQGSYNEQFF
TRBV7-9	TRBJ1-1	11	CASSLRQKAFF
TRBV20-1	TRBJ2-2	16	CSATGTSGRGTGELFF
TRBV4-1	TRBJ1-5	14	CASSRPGANQPQHF
TRBV20-1	TRBJ2-3	14	CSARTSGRADTQYF
TRBV20-1	TRBJ2-7	14	CSARVLAGGPEQYF
TRBV20-1	TRBJ2-2	14	CSAQPGPNTGELFF
TRBV28	TRBJ2-2	15	CASTYPLPNTGELFF
TRBV13	TRBJ2-5	14	CASSLGTTVETQYF